The following is a T cell receptor (beta chain) sequence with its context. Its antigen is currently unknown. It may be a read error: a sequence one base away is much more abundant. The J segment lost 6 bases and the V segment lost 8 bases, leaving 10 bases of the junction unmatched. The CDR3 is 14 amino acids. Per germline, CDR1 MNHEY and CDR2 SMNVEV (reference sequence). CDR3-region Arm-PCR and iRepertoire HTBI primers produced the TCR beta libraries. TCRdb reprocessed the multiplex PCR reads via MiXCR and lists one record per CDR3 protein. The sample gives about 540,000 distinct CDR3 sequences, about 13% of which show up once; over 7.5% is in the top ten. The data derive from a study of regulatory T cells in long-lasting Graves disease. General study findings and limits: Under persistent disease, TRBV28, TRBJ1-2 and TRBJ2-5 were used preferentially. TCR diversity was lower in persistent than newly diagnosed Graves' disease.

Time point reported: newly diagnosed GD, antithyroid drugs for less than 3 months. PBMCs provided the RNA from which the TCR library was made. These data are also associated with another study on T cells in Graves' hyperthyroidism and ophthalmopathy.

Sequencing was performed on peripheral blood mononuclear cells (PBMCs), taken at new diagnosis, from a patient treated with antithyroid drugs. This TCR was sampled from a man in his thirties or forties with Graves disease. The genes are TRBV27 and TRBJ2-7, with TRBD2 matching 10 bases. Here the CDR3 DNA reads TGTGCCAGCGGTTGGCTAGCGGGGGCCGCCGAGCAGTACTTC. It codes for CASGWLAGAAEQYF.